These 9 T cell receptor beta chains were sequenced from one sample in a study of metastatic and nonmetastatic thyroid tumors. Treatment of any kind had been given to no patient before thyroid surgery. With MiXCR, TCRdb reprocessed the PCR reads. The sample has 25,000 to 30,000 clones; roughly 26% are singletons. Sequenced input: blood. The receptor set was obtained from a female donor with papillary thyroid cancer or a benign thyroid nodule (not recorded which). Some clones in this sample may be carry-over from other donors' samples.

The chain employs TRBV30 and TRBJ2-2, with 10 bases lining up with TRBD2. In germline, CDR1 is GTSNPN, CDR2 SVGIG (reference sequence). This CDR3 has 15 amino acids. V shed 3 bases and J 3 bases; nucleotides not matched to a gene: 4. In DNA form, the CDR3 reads TGTGCCTGGAGGACAGGGACTAGCGACACCGGGGAGCTGTTTTTT. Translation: CAWRTGTSDTGELFF.

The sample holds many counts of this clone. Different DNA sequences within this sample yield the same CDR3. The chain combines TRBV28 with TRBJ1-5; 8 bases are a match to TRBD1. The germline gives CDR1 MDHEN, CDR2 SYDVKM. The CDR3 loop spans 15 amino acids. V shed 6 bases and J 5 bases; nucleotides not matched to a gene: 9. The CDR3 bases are TGTGCCAGCAGCGACAGGGGCGGCGGGTATCAGCCCCAGCATTTT. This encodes CASSDRGGGYQPQHF.

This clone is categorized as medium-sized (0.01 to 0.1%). CDR3 residues: CASTEGVSYEQYF. The DNA for the CDR3 is TGTGCCAGCACCGAAGGGGTATCCTACGAGCAGTACTTC. V gene TRBV2 combines with J gene TRBJ2-7; D is perhaps TRBD1 (5 bases). The CDR3 is 13 amino acids. V shed 7 bases and J shed 1 base, with 11 bases lying between them. CDR1 SNHLY and CDR2 FYNNEI come from the germline V gene.

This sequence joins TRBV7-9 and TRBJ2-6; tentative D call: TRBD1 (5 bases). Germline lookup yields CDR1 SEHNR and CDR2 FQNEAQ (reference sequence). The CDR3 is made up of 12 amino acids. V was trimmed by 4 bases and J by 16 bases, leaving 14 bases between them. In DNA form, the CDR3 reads TGTGCCAGCAGCTCTGGGGCCAGCGTACTGACTTTC. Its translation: CASSSGASVLTF. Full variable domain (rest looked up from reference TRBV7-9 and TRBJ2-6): DTGVSQNPRHKITKRGQNVTFRCDPISEHNRLYWYRQTLGQGPEFLTYFQNEAQLEKSRLLSDRFSAERPKGSFSTLEIQRTEQGDSAMYLCASSSGASVLTFGAGSRLTVL.

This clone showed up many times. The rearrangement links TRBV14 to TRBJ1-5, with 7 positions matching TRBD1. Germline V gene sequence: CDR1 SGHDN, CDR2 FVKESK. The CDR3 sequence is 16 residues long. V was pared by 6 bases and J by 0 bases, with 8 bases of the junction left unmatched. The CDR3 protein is CASRFRDSYSNQPQHF. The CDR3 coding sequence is TGTGCCAGCAGATTCCGGGACAGCTATAGCAATCAGCCCCAGCATTTT.

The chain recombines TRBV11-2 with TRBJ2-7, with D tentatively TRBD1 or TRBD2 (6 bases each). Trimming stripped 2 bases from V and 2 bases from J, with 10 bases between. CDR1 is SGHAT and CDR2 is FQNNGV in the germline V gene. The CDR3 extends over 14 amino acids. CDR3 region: CASSLYREAYEQYF. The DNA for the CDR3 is TGTGCCAGCAGCTTATACAGGGAGGCCTACGAGCAGTACTTC.

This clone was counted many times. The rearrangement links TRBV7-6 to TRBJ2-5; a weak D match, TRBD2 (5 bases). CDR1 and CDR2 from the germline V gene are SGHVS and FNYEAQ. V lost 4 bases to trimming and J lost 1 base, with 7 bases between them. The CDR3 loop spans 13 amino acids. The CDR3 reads CASSSGIQETQYF. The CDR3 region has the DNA TGTGCCAGCAGCTCGGGGATCCAAGAGACCCAGTACTTC. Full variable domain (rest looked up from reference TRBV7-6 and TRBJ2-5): GAGVSQSPRYKVTKRGQDVALRCDPISGHVSLYWYRQALGQGPEFLTYFNYEAQQDKSGLPNDRFSAERPEGSISTLTIQRTEQRDSAMYRCASSSGIQETQYFGPGTRLLVL.

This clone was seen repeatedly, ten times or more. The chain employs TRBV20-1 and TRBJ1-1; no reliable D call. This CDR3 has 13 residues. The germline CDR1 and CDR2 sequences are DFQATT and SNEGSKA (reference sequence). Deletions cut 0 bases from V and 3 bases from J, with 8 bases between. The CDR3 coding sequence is TGCAGTGCTAGAGATTCACGGGACACTGAAGCTTTCTTT. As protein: CSARDSRDTEAFF.

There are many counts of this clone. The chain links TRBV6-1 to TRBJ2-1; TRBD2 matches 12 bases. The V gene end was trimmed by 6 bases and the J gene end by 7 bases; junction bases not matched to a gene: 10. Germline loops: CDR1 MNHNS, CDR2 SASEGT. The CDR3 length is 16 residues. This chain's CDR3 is CASRSTGLAGGNEQFF. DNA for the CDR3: TGTGCCAGCAGGAGTACGGGGCTAGCGGGAGGGAATGAGCAGTTCTTC.